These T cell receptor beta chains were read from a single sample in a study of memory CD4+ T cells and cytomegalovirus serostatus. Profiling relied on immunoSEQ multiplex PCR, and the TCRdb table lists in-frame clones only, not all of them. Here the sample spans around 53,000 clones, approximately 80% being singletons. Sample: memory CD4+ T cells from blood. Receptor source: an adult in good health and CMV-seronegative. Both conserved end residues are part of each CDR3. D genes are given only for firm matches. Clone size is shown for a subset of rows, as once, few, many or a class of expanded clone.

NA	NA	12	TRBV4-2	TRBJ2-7	TGTGCCAGCAGCCAAGATTTGGGGGATAAGGACTTC	CASSQDLGDKDF
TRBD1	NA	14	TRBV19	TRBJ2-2	TGTGCCAGTAGTCCTGGGGACAGCACCGGGGAGCTGTTTTTT	CASSPGDSTGELFF
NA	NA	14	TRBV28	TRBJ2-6	TGTGCCAGCAGTGAGATCTCTGGGGCCAACGTCCTGACTTTC	CASSEISGANVLTF
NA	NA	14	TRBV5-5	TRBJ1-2	TGTGCCAGCAGCTTGTGGGCAGCTAACTATGGCTACACCTTC	CASSLWAANYGYTF
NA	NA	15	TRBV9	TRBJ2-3	TGTGCCAGCAGCGTAGCGGGACGAAATACAGATACGCAGTATTTT	CASSVAGRNTDTQYF
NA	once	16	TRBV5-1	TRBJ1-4	TGCGCCAGCAGCTTTGGACAGCTAGCAACTAATGAAAAACTGTTTTTT	CASSFGQLATNEKLFF
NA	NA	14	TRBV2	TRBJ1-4	TGTGCCAGCAGTGAACAGGGCCCTAATGAAAAACTGTTTTTT	CASSEQGPNEKLFF
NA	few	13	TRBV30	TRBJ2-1	TGTGCCTGGGGGGCTCAGTTAGAGGTTGAGCAGTTCTTC	CAWGAQLEVEQFF
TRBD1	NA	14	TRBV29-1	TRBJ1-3	TGCAGCGTTGGCGGGACAGGGAGAGGCAACACCATATATTTT	CSVGGTGRGNTIYF
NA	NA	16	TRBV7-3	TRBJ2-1	TGTGCCAGCAGCCTACATAGTGGAACTTCCTACAATGAGCAGTTCTTC	CASSLHSGTSYNEQFF
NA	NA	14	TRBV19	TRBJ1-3	TGTGCCAGTAGTAGGGGGACGGAAAGAAACACCATATATTTT	CASSRGTERNTIYF
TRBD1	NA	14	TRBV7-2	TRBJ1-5	TGTGCCAGCAGCTACAGGGGGCAGAGTCAGCCCCAGCATTTT	CASSYRGQSQPQHF
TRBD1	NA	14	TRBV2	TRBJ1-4	TGTGCCAGCAGGGAAGACAGGGGGGTTCGAAAACTGTTTTTT	CASREDRGVRKLFF
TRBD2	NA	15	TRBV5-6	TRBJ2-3	TGTGCCAGCAGCGCAACCGGGACTAGCAGTATCACGCAGTATTTT	CASSATGTSSITQYF
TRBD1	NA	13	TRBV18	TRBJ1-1	TGTGCCAGCTCACCGGGACAGGGCGCTGAAGCTTTCTTT	CASSPGQGAEAFF
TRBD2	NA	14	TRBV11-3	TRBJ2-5	TGTGCCAGCAACCAGCGGGGGGTACAAGAGACCCAGTACTTC	CASNQRGVQETQYF
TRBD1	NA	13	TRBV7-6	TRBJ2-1	TGTGCCAGCAGCCCCGGGACAGGGTATGAGCAGTTCTTC	CASSPGTGYEQFF
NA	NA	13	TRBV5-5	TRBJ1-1	TGTGCCAGCAGCCTGTTGGGGAGCACTGAAGCTTTCTTT	CASSLLGSTEAFF
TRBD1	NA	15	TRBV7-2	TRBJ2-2	TGTGCCAGCAGCTTAAACGGACAGGGGGTCGGGGAGCTGTTTTTT	CASSLNGQGVGELFF
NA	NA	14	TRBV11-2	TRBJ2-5	TGTGCCAGCAGCTTAGATCAGGGGGGTGAGACCCAGTACTTC	CASSLDQGGETQYF
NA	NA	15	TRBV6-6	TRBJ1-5	TGTGCCAGCAGTTTCGGACAAAGCAGCAATCAGCCCCAGCATTTT	CASSFGQSSNQPQHF
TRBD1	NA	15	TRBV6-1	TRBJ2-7	TGTGCCAGCAGTTTCCGGGACAGGGCGCGCTACGAGCAGTACTTC	CASSFRDRARYEQYF
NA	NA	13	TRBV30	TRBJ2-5	TGTGCCTGGAGAAGGACAGTCCAAGAGACCCAGTACTTC	CAWRRTVQETQYF
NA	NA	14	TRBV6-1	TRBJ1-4	TGTGCCAGCAGTGAAGGGTCCCTGGGGGGAAAACTGTTTTTT	CASSEGSLGGKLFF
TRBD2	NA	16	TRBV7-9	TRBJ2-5	TGTGCCAGCAGCTTAAGGGCTAGCGGGGGGAAGGAGACCCAGTACTTC	CASSLRASGGKETQYF
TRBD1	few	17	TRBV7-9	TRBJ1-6	TGTGCCAGCAGCGACCTTGGGGGGGGACAGTATAATTCACCCCTCCACTTT	CASSDLGGGQYNSPLHF
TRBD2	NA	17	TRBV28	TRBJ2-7	TGTGCCAGCAGTTTTCTACTAGCGGGGGAGGCAGACTACGAGCAGTACTTC	CASSFLLAGEADYEQYF
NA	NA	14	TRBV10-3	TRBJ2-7	TGTGCCATCAGTGACCCAAATGGAATCGACGAGCAGTACTTC	CAISDPNGIDEQYF
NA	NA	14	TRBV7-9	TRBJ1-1	TGTGCCAGCAGCTTGGTAGGACCGAACACTGAAGCTTTCTTT	CASSLVGPNTEAFF